The sample holds a few counts of the clone carrying this TCR beta chain. Its antigen is as yet unknown. This record belongs to a study of metastatic and nonmetastatic thyroid tumors. Study summary: For malignant and benign thyroid patients, tumor or nodule tissue and blood were the sources whose repertoires were compared.

Original processing methods: Built for papillary thyroid cancer, a distant-metastasis classifier drew on CDR3 differences across clinicopathological groups. TCRdb re-called the PCR reads through MiXCR. The V and J calls here are based on TCRdb, not the publication. The sample comprises about 69,000 clones, 12% to 15% of which are singletons, and more than 6.5% rests with the top ten. Broader study findings: The study reportedly found significantly higher TCR beta diversity in malignant thyroid tumors than benign nodules, in blood and tumor.

None of the patients had undergone any treatment ahead of thyroid surgery. The sequence derives from a male donor with papillary thyroid cancer or a benign thyroid nodule (not recorded which). Some clones in this sample may be carry-over from other donors' samples. Input material: blood.

The CDR3 coding sequence is TGTGCCAGCAGTTTGGGGCCCCAAGGCTACACCTTC. Translation gives CASSLGPQGYTF. V usage is TRBV12-3 or TRBV12-4 and J usage is TRBJ1-2, with D maybe TRBD1 (5 bases). V was cut by 3 bases and J by 8 bases, with 10 bases left in between. The CDR3 totals 12 residues.